The clone carrying this TCR beta chain was picked up many times. This sample is drawn from a study of T-cell reconstitution after alpha-beta-depleted transplantation in children. Germline V gene lookup returns CDR1 SGHRS and CDR2 YFSETQ. The CDR3 is 15 amino acids. With V trimmed by 5 bases and J by 2 bases, 5 bases remained unmatched. During its preparation, the TCRbeta library received unique molecular identifiers. TCRdb re-analysed the PCR reads in MiXCR, keeping a single row per CDR3 protein. The sample carries about 200,000 distinct CDR3 sequences, roughly 9.1% recorded once. The chain links TRBV5-1 to TRBJ2-7, with 12 bases matching TRBD1. The TCR sequence derives from a male patient between 2 and 15 years old who had a stem cell transplant for acute myeloid leukemia, so the T cells may come from the graft donor. Sequencing used PBMCs, mostly from graft donor cells, obtained 360 days after TCRalphabeta/CD19-depleted stem cell transplant. The CDR3 region is CASSFRDRGPYEQYV. In DNA, the CDR3 is TGCGCCAGCAGTTTTCGGGACAGGGGGCCCTACGAGCAGTACGTC.